Presented here are 23 T cell receptor beta chains from one specimen sequenced in a study of cytomegalovirus exposure and HLA in healthy donors. Here immunoSEQ multiplex PCR was the method, and the copy in TCRdb shows in-frame clones only, minus some. In the table there are around 130,000 clones, over 85% of which are singletons. The sequenced sample was PBMCs. The source of these receptors is a man aged 30-40 years in good health and CMV-seronegative.

This clone appeared a single time. This rearrangement joins TRBV4-3 to TRBJ2-7; D possibly corresponds to TRBD2 (5 bases). This CDR3 has 16 residues. V was shortened by 0 bases and J by 4 bases, with 16 bases between the two germline ends. CDR1 LGHNA and CDR2 YSLEER come from the germline V gene. CDR3 in amino acids: CASSQEGDSATYEQYF. In DNA form, the CDR3 reads TGCGCCAGCAGCCAAGAAGGAGATAGCGCTACTTACGAGCAGTACTTC.

This clone was counted between two and nine times. J is TRBJ1-5 and V is TRBV27; weak D call: TRBD1 (5 bases). Trimming removed 6 bases at V and 15 bases at J, with 18 bases between. Germline V CDR1 and CDR2: MNHEY, SMNVEV (reference sequence). This CDR3 has 12 amino acids. The CDR3 spells CASSPDSPTGHF. The CDR3, as DNA: TGTGCCAGCAGCCCCGACAGTCCCACTGGGCATTTT.

The chain is built from TRBV5-6 and TRBJ1-1, with TRBD1 identical over 8 bases. The CDR3 has 17 residues. Germline loops: CDR1 SGHDT, CDR2 YYEEEE. The V and J ends lost 2 bases and 4 bases, in that order; junction bases with no gene match: 13. In nucleotides, the CDR3 is TGTGCCAGCAGCTTCTTTGGCGGGACAGGATATGGCACTGAAGCTTTCTTT. Amino acids: CASSFFGGTGYGTEAFF.

The chain carries TRBV7-9 and TRBJ2-3, with D tentatively TRBD2 (5 bases). The CDR3 loop spans 16 amino acids. V was trimmed by 4 bases and J by 1 base, leaving 15 bases between them. Germline CDR1 is SEHNR and CDR2 is FQNEAQ (reference sequence). The CDR3 loop reads CASSSIAYLGTDTQYF. DNA of the CDR3: TGTGCCAGCAGCTCGATAGCGTACTTAGGCACAGATACGCAGTATTTT.

This clone was counted a single time. The genes are TRBV7-2 and TRBJ2-3; 7 bases map to TRBD2. There are 17 residues in the CDR3. The J segment lost 0 bases and the V segment lost 1 base, leaving 7 bases of the junction unmatched. Per germline, CDR1 SGHTA and CDR2 FQGNSA. This CDR3 is CASSLDRSGASTDTQYF. The CDR3, as DNA: TGTGCCAGCAGCTTAGACCGAAGCGGGGCGAGCACAGATACGCAGTATTTT.

The chain couples TRBV25-1 to TRBJ1-5; no clear D. The V end was cut by 4 bases, the J end by 9 bases, with 16 bases between. This CDR3 has 14 residues. CDR1 and CDR2 from the germline V gene are MGHDK and SYGVNS. CDR3 nucleotides: TGTGCCAGCAGTGGGACCGGGGTGGCGGGGCCCCAGCATTTT. Translating it yields CASSGTGVAGPQHF.

V and J are TRBV19 and TRBJ2-3; TRBD2 is a possible D gene (5 bases). V lost 4 bases, J lost 6 bases, and 8 bases lay in between. The CDR3 spans 12 residues. From germline, CDR1 is LNHDA and CDR2 SQIVND (reference sequence). CDR3 sequence: CASSTERDTQYF. CDR3 DNA sequence: TGTGCCAGTAGTACGGAGCGGGATACGCAGTATTTT.

The rearrangement links TRBV7-2 to TRBJ1-2, with 7 bases identical to TRBD1. V lost 5 bases, J lost 3 bases, and 9 bases stayed unmatched. Germline CDR1 reads SGHTA; CDR2 reads FQGNSA. The CDR3 totals 15 residues. This CDR3 reads CASSNRDSTYYGYTF. The CDR3 coding sequence is TGTGCCAGCAGCAACAGGGACAGCACCTACTATGGCTACACCTTC.

This rearrangement joins TRBV7-3 to TRBJ2-1, with 12 bases matching TRBD2. Per germline, CDR1 SGHTA and CDR2 FQGTGA. The CDR3 consists of 15 residues. V lost 2 bases, J lost 8 bases, and 4 bases stayed unmatched. CDR3 amino acids: CASSLGGLAGDEQFF. CDR3 coding DNA: TGTGCCAGCAGCTTAGGGGGACTAGCGGGCGATGAGCAGTTCTTC.

V is TRBV5-4 and J is TRBJ2-7, with 14 bases identical to TRBD2. V lost 3 bases to trimming and J lost 3 bases; unmatched junction nucleotides: 8. The CDR3 totals 17 residues. Germline CDR1 is SGHNT and CDR2 is YYREEE (reference sequence). The CDR3 nucleotides are TGTGCCAGCAGCTCCTTGGGACTAGCGGGGGAGGGCTACGAGCAGTACTTC. The encoded protein is CASSSLGLAGEGYEQYF.

The chain joins TRBV6-5 to TRBJ1-1; no definite D call. Between the trimmed V and J ends, which lost 0 bases and 4 bases, there was a span of 15 bases. The CDR3 has 16 residues. Germline CDR1 reads MNHEY; CDR2 reads SVGAGI. CDR3 residues: CASSYSLLTRGTEAFF. In DNA form, the CDR3 reads TGTGCCAGCAGTTACTCGCTCCTGACTCGGGGCACTGAAGCTTTCTTT.

CDR3 bases: TGTGCCAGCAGCGTAACCACAGGGGCTCGGTACACTGAAGCTTTCTTT. Encoded protein: CASSVTTGARYTEAFF. This chain connects TRBV9 to TRBJ1-1; TRBD1 matches at 7 bases. The germline CDR1 and CDR2 sequences are SGDLS and YYNGEE. V lost 1 base, J lost 3 bases, and 9 bases stayed unmatched. The CDR3 totals 16 residues.

V is TRBV5-6 and J is TRBJ1-4; D unclear. CDR1 and CDR2 (germline): SGHDT, YYEEEE. This CDR3 is built from 13 residues. V lost 3 bases to trimming and J lost 7 bases, with 10 bases between them. CDR3: CASSSQLFEKLFF. The CDR3 DNA reads as TGTGCCAGCAGCTCCCAACTGTTTGAAAAACTGTTTTTT. The variable domain in full, completed from reference TRBV5-6 and TRBJ1-4, reads DAGVTQSPTHLIKTRGQQVTLRCSPKSGHDTVSWYQQALGQGPQFIFQYYEEEERQRGNFPDRFSGHQFPNYSSELNVNALLLGDSALYLCASSSQLFEKLFFGSGTQLSVL.

CDR3 sequence (DNA): TGTGCCATCAGGGGGACAGGGCAAGAGACCCAGTACTTC. Translating it yields CAIRGTGQETQYF. The rearrangement joins TRBV10-3 to TRBJ2-5; 9 positions agree with TRBD1. The germline gives CDR1 ENHRY, CDR2 SYGVKD. This CDR3 has 13 amino acids. J lost 2 bases, V lost 6 bases, and 1 base had no gene match.

This chain uses TRBV9 with TRBJ2-1; D uncertain. The length of the CDR3 is 13 residues. V lost 4 bases and J lost 5, with 10 bases in between. Germline V gives CDR1 SGDLS, CDR2 YYNGEE. As DNA, the CDR3 is TGTGCCAGCAGCCTAAGAGGCGACAATGAGCAGTTCTTC. This sequence encodes CASSLRGDNEQFF.

The rearrangement joins TRBV9 to TRBJ2-5, with 11 bases identical to TRBD2. Losses at the gene ends were 3 bases for V and 4 bases for J; bases not matched to a gene: 2. Germline CDR1 is SGDLS and CDR2 is YYNGEE. The CDR3 covers 14 residues. The CDR3 DNA sequence: TGTGCCAGCAGCGCCGGACTAGCGGGAGAGACCCAGTACTTC. It codes for CASSAGLAGETQYF. Full variable domain (outside the CDR3, taken from reference TRBV9 and TRBJ2-5): DSGVTQTPKHLITATGQRVTLRCSPRSGDLSVYWYQQSLDQGLQFLIQYYNGEERAKGNILERFSAQQFPDLHSELNLSSLELGDSALYFCASSAGLAGETQYFGPGTRLLVL.

The chain has TRBV19 and TRBJ2-3; 7 bases line up with TRBD1. The J segment lost 2 bases and the V segment lost 5 bases, leaving 10 bases of the junction unmatched. Germline V gene lookup returns CDR1 LNHDA and CDR2 SQIVND (reference sequence). This CDR3 spans 16 amino acids. The chain's CDR3 is CASSPGQRISTDTQYF. The DNA of the CDR3 is TGTGCCAGTAGTCCGGGACAGCGAATTTCCACAGATACGCAGTATTTT.

Written as DNA, the CDR3 is TGCGCCAGCAGCTCGCCTCCGGGACTAACGGGGGGTGGGACAGATACGCAGTATTTT. This translates into CASSSPPGLTGGGTDTQYF. The V and J genes are TRBV5-1 and TRBJ2-3; the match to TRBD2 covers 7 bases. CDR1 and CDR2 from the germline V gene are SGHRS and YFSETQ. The CDR3 consists of 19 residues. J was trimmed by 3 bases and V by 3 bases; bases with no gene match: 19.

The rearrangement uses TRBV7-9 and TRBJ2-3, with a tentative D call TRBD2 (5 bases). The CDR3 runs to 13 residues. CDR1 is SEHNR and CDR2 is FQNEAQ in the germline V gene (reference sequence). Trimming pared 0 bases from V and 6 bases from J, leaving 7 bases between. CDR3 sequence (DNA): TGTGCCAGCAGCTTAGCGACGGGGGATACGCAGTATTTT. As protein: CASSLATGDTQYF.

This CDR3 is CARRPGSPLHF. The CDR3 DNA is TGTGCCCGCCGTCCGGGTTCACCCCTCCACTTT. This rearrangement joins TRBV6-5 to TRBJ1-6; D unresolved. Germline CDR1 is MNHEY and CDR2 is SVGAGI. Trimming left V 11 bases short and J 9 bases short, with 11 bases between. This CDR3 is 11 amino acids long.

V is TRBV29-1 and J is TRBJ2-3; D is undetermined. The V and J ends lost 1 base and 0 bases respectively, with 5 bases between them. CDR3 length: 13 amino acids. Germline V gene sequence: CDR1 SQVTM, CDR2 ANQGSEA. The CDR3 nucleotides read TGCAGCGTTGAAGTTACTAGCACAGATACGCAGTATTTT. This codes for CSVEVTSTDTQYF.

This chain connects TRBV15 to TRBJ1-5, with D perhaps matching TRBD1 (6 bases). From germline, CDR1 is LNHNV and CDR2 YYDKDF (reference sequence). V was shortened by 5 bases and J by 2 bases, with 13 bases between the two germline ends. The length of the CDR3 is 15 residues. The CDR3 region is CATSVGGAGNQPQHF. In nucleotides, the CDR3 is TGTGCCACCAGCGTCGGGGGGGCAGGCAATCAGCCCCAGCATTTT.

The V call is TRBV7-2, the J call TRBJ1-1; D gene ambiguous. V was cut by 4 bases and J by 5 bases, with 8 bases left in between. The V gene's germline CDR1 is SGHTA and CDR2 FQGNSA. The CDR3 runs 12 residues. This chain's CDR3 is CASSWTGTEAFF. CDR3 bases: TGTGCCAGCAGCTGGACGGGAACTGAAGCTTTCTTT.